The 5 T cell receptor beta chains listed next were all sequenced from one sample in a study of T cell responses to AZD1222 COVID-19 vaccine. Sequenced by immunoSEQ multiplex PCR; TCRdb stores in-frame clones only, minus some. The table has over 130,000 clones, under 95% seen once. Sample: peripheral blood, taken 28 days after the second AZD1222 dose. The source of these receptors is an adult who received the AZD1222 COVID-19 vaccine.

The V and J genes are TRBV19 and TRBJ2-1; D is unclear. Trimming removed 2 bases from V and 0 bases from J, with 11 bases in between. The germline V gene has CDR1 LNHDA and CDR2 SQIVND (reference sequence). The CDR3 is made up of 16 amino acids. The CDR3 loop reads CASSIRAGSSYNEQFF. The DNA of the CDR3 is TGTGCCAGTAGTATAAGGGCAGGAAGCTCCTACAATGAGCAGTTCTTC.

The chain links TRBV7-9 to TRBJ1-4; 9 bases are shared with TRBD1. V shed 7 bases and J 7 bases; nucleotides not matched to a gene: 13. This CDR3 region has 16 residues. Looked up from germline, CDR1 is SEHNR and CDR2 is FQNEAQ (reference sequence). The CDR3 sequence is CASTGQGTHDREKLFF. DNA for the CDR3: TGTGCCAGCACCGGACAGGGGACCCACGACCGTGAAAAACTGTTTTTT. Variable domain in full (rest from reference TRBV7-9 and TRBJ1-4): DTGVSQNPRHKITKRGQNVTFRCDPISEHNRLYWYRQTLGQGPEFLTYFQNEAQLEKSRLLSDRFSAERPKGSFSTLEIQRTEQGDSAMYLCASTGQGTHDREKLFFGSGTQLSVL.

The chain couples TRBV29-1 to TRBJ1-2; maybe TRBD1 (6 bases). Deletions cut 6 bases from V and 7 bases from J, with 18 bases between. CDR1 SQVTM and CDR2 ANQGSEA come from the germline V gene. CDR3 length: 13 amino acids. The CDR3 sequence is CSVSGTREPGYTF. The CDR3, as DNA: TGCAGCGTATCCGGGACAAGGGAACCTGGCTACACCTTC.

J is TRBJ2-2 and V is TRBV27; the D is unclear. V was cut by 3 bases and J by 4 bases, with 15 bases left in between. The CDR3 has 16 amino acids. The V gene's germline CDR1 is MNHEY and CDR2 SMNVEV (reference sequence). For the CDR3, the DNA is TGTGCCAGCAGTTTCAGAGTGGCCAGAGCCACCGGGGAGCTGTTTTTT. It translates to CASSFRVARATGELFF.

This rearrangement joins TRBV3-1 (or the pseudogene TRBV3-2) to TRBJ2-3; D remains unclear. CDR3 length equals 14 residues. Looked up from germline, CDR1 is LGHDT and CDR2 is YNNKEL (reference sequence). Trimming removed 0 bases at V and 3 bases at J, with 7 bases between. The CDR3 spells CASSQDFQTDTQYF. As DNA, the CDR3 is TGTGCCAGCAGCCAAGATTTCCAGACAGATACGCAGTATTTT.